This is a list of T cell receptor beta chains from one sample in a study of shared clonotypes between healthy human individuals. TCRdb's table, derived via immunoSEQ multiplex PCR, lists solely in-frame clones and lacks some. In the table there are some 2,100,000 clones, approximately 94% of which are singletons. The sample comprised naive CD8+ T cells from PBMCs. These receptors originate from a man younger than 35 in good health. Some clones in this sample may be carry-over from other donors' samples. The CDR3 runs from the conserved cysteine through the conserved F or W. The D gene is left open where the match is weak. Size tells how often a clone was seen (once, few, many) or the class of an expanded clone, and some rows leave it out.

clone size,J gene,D gene,V gene,CDR3 DNA,CDR3 protein
.,TRBJ2-7,.,TRBV13,TGTGCCAGCAGCATCGAAAACGGGATCTACGAGCAGTACTTC,CASSIENGIYEQYF
.,TRBJ2-6,TRBD1,TRBV10-3,TGTGCCATCAGTGAGTGGGACAGGGTATCTGGGGCCAACGTCCTGACTTTC,CAISEWDRVSGANVLTF
.,TRBJ1-2,TRBD1,TRBV25-1,TGTGCCAGCAGTTATACCGGGACAGGGGGTTTCACCTTC,CASSYTGTGGFTF
once,TRBJ1-2,.,TRBV30,TGTGCCTGGAGTCCGGACGGGGACTATGGCTACACCTTC,CAWSPDGDYGYTF
.,TRBJ2-1,.,TRBV29-1,TGCAGCGTTGAAGAGACGGGGAGCTCCTACAATGAGCAGTTCTTC,CSVEETGSSYNEQFF
.,TRBJ1-2,.,TRBV6-6,TGTGCCAGCGGTGTGGCTGAGGACTACACCTTC,CASGVAEDYTF
.,TRBJ2-7,TRBD1,TRBV4-1,TGCGCCAGCAGCCTAAGACAGGGTGTGGGCGAGCAGTACTTC,CASSLRQGVGEQYF
.,TRBJ2-7,.,TRBV28,TGTGCCAGCAGCCTTCCCCCAGTCTCCCACTCCTACGAGCAGTACTTC,CASSLPPVSHSYEQYF
once,TRBJ2-7,.,TRBV7-9,TGTGCCAGCAGCTCCTGGGGGGACACCAGCTCCTACGAGCAGTACTTC,CASSSWGDTSSYEQYF
.,TRBJ1-5,TRBD1,TRBV19,TGTGCCAGTATGGTGCCAGGGGGGAGGAGTCAGCCCCAGCATTTT,CASMVPGGRSQPQHF
.,TRBJ1-1,.,TRBV6-5,TGTGCCAGCAGTTACTCGACCACGAACACTGAAGCTTTCTTT,CASSYSTTNTEAFF
.,TRBJ2-7,.,TRBV19,TGTGCCAGTAGTCTTGGGGTGACAATTGAAGAGCAGTACTTC,CASSLGVTIEEQYF
.,TRBJ2-7,TRBD2,TRBV7-8,TGTGCCAGCAGCAAGGGGACTAGCGTACGCCTTATCTACGAGCAGTACTTC,CASSKGTSVRLIYEQYF
.,TRBJ2-7,TRBD2,TRBV27,TGTGCCAGCAGTTTTCTAGCGGGACTGTACGAGCAGTACTTC,CASSFLAGLYEQYF
few,TRBJ1-1,.,TRBV6-6,TGTGCCAGCAGTTACCCCGCAGGGAACATGAACACTGAAGCTTTCTTT,CASSYPAGNMNTEAFF
.,TRBJ2-4,TRBD2,TRBV7-9,TGTGCCAGCAGCTTAGCGTCTCGCGGCGGGAGGGGATTAAACATTCAGTACTTC,CASSLASRGGRGLNIQYF
once,TRBJ1-3,TRBD1,TRBV9,TGTGCCAGCAGCCCCCGGGACAGGGAGTTCTCTGGAAACACCATATATTTT,CASSPRDREFSGNTIYF
.,TRBJ2-7,TRBD2,TRBV7-9,TGTGCCAGCAGGGCGGGGGGAGAAGGCGAGCAGTACTTC,CASRAGGEGEQYF
.,TRBJ1-5,.,TRBV15,TGTGCCACCGGTGGCCGGGAAGGCAATCAGCCCCAGCATTTT,CATGGREGNQPQHF
.,TRBJ2-7,.,TRBV6-6,TGTGCCAGCAGCCCCATGGTCGTCACCGGCTACGAGCAGTACTTC,CASSPMVVTGYEQYF
.,TRBJ2-1,.,TRBV27,TGTGCCAGCAGCCAGGGAGGTGAGCAGTTCTTC,CASSQGGEQFF
once,TRBJ2-3,TRBD2,TRBV25-1,TGTGCCAGCAATTTAGGGACTAGCGGGAGAGATACGCAGTATTTT,CASNLGTSGRDTQYF
.,TRBJ2-7,TRBD2,TRBV4-2,TGTGCCAGCAGCCAAGATCCTGGACTAGCTTCCTACGAGCAGTACTTC,CASSQDPGLASYEQYF
.,TRBJ2-1,.,TRBV5-6,TGTGCCAGCAGCTTGGACAGCGACAATGAGCAGTTCTTC,CASSLDSDNEQFF
.,TRBJ2-1,.,TRBV18,TGTGCCAGCTCACCAGAGCGGCACTCCTACAATGAGCAGTTCTTC,CASSPERHSYNEQFF
.,TRBJ2-7,TRBD1,TRBV19,TGTGCCAGTAGTGTTCGGACAGGGGACTACGAGCAGTACTTC,CASSVRTGDYEQYF
.,TRBJ2-7,.,TRBV6-6,TGTGCCAGCAGCAAGACGACAGCGTACTCCTACGAGCAGTACTTC,CASSKTTAYSYEQYF
few,TRBJ2-6,.,TRBV7-8,TGTGCCAGCATCACTAAGCCCACTGGGGCCAACGTCCTGACTTTC,CASITKPTGANVLTF
.,TRBJ1-3,.,TRBV5-1,TGCGCCAGCAGCTTAGATCCAGGGGTAACTGGAAACACCATATATTTT,CASSLDPGVTGNTIYF
.,TRBJ2-7,TRBD1,TRBV7-9,TGTGCCAGCAACCAACAGGGGGGAGAAGATAGCGAGCAGTACTTC,CASNQQGGEDSEQYF
.,TRBJ1-3,.,TRBV11-2,TGTGCCAGCAGCCCGACAGAGATCGGGGGAAACACCATATATTTT,CASSPTEIGGNTIYF
.,TRBJ2-7,.,TRBV10-3,TGTGCCATCAGTGAGTCAACCGCCCGCTCCTACGAGCAGTACTTC,CAISESTARSYEQYF
.,TRBJ1-4,.,TRBV18,TGTGCCAGCTCACCTCGGGATTCTAATGAAAAACTGTTTTTT,CASSPRDSNEKLFF
.,TRBJ1-3,.,TRBV5-6,TGTGCCAGCAGCTTGGGGGCTCGTGGAAACACCATATATTTT,CASSLGARGNTIYF
.,TRBJ1-2,.,TRBV4-1,TGCGCCAGCAGCCAGCCCCCCACAGTCCCCTATGGCTACACCTTC,CASSQPPTVPYGYTF